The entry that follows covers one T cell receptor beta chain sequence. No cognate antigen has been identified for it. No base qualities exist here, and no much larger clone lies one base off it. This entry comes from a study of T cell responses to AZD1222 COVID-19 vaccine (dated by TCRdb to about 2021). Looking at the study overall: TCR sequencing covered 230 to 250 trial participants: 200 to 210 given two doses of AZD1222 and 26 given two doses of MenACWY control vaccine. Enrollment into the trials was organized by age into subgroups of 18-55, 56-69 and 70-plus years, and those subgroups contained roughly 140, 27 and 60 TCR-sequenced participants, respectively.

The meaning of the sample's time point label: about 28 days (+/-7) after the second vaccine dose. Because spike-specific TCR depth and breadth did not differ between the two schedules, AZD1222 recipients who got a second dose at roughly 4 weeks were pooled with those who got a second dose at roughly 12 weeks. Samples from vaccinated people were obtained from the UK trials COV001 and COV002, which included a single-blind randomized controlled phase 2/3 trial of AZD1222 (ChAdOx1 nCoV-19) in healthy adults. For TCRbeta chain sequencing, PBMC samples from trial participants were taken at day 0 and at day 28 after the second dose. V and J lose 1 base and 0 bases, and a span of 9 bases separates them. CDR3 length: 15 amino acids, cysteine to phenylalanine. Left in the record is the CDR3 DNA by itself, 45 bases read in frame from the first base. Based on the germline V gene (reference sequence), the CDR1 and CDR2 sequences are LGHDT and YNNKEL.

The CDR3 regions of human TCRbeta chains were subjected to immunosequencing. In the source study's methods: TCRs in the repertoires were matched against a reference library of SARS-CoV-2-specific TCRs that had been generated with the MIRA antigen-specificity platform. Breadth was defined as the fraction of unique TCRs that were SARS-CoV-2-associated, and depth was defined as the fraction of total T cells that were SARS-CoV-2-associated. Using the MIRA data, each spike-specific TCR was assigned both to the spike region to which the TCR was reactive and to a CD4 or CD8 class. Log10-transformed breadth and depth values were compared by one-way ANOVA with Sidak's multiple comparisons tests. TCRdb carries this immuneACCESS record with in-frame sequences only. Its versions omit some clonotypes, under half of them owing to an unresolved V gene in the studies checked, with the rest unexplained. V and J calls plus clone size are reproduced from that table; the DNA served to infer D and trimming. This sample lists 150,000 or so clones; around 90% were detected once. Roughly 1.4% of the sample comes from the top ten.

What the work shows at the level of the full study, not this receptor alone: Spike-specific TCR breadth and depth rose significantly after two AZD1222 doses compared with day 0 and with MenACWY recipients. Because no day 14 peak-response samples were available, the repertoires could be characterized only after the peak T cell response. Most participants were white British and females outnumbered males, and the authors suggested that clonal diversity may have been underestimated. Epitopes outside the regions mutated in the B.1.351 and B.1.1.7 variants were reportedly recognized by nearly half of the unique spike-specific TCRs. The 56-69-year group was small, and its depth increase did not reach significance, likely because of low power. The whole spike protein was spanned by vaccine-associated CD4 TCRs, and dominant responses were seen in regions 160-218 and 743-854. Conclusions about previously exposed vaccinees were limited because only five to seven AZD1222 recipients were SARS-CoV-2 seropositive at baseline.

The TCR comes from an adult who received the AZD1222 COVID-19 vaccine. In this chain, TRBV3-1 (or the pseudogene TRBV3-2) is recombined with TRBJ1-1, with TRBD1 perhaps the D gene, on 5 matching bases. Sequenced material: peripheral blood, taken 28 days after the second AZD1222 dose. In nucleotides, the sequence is TGTGCCAGCAGCCAAGGGCAGGGCATGAACACTGAAGCTTTCTTT. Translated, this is CASSQGQGMNTEAFF.